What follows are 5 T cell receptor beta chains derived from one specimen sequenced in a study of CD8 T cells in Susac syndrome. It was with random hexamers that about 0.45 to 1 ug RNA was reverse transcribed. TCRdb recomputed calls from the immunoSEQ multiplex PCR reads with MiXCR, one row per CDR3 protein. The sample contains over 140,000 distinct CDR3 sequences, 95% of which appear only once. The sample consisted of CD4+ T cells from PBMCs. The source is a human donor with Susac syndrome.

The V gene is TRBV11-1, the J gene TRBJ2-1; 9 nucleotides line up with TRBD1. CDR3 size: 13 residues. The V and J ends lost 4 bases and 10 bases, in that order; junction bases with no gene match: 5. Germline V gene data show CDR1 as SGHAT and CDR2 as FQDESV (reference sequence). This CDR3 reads CASSSGQGGEQFF. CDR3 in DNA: TGTGCCAGCAGCTCGGGACAGGGAGGCGAGCAGTTCTTC.

The CDR3 DNA reads TGTGCCAGCAGCCATCGTAATGGGTACGAGCAGTACTTC. Translated: CASSHRNGYEQYF. The chain couples TRBV3-1 to TRBJ2-7, with D unresolved. The CDR3 loop spans 13 amino acids. In germline, CDR1 is LGHDT, CDR2 YNNKEL (reference sequence). V shed 3 bases and J shed 4 bases, with 10 bases lying between them.

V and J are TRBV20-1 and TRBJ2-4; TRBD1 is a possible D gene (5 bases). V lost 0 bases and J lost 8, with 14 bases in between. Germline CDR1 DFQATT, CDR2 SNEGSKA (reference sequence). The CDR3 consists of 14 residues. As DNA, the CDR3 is TGCAGTGCTAGAGATAGGGCAGGGTTGGACATTCAGTACTTC. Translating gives CSARDRAGLDIQYF.

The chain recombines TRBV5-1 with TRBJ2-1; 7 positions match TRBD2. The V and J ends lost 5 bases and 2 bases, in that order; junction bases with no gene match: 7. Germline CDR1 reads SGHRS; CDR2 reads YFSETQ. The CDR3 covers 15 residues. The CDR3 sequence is CASSPSGEAYNEQFF. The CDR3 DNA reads TGCGCCAGCAGTCCGAGCGGGGAGGCCTACAATGAGCAGTTCTTC.

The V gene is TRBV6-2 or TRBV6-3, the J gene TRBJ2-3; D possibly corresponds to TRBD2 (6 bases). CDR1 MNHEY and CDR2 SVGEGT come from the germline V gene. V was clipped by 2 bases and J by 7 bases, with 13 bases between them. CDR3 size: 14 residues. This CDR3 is CASSYRAGPNTQYF. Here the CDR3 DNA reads TGTGCCAGCAGTTACCGGGCGGGACCAAATACGCAGTATTTT.